These 4 T cell receptor beta chains originate from one sample sequenced in a study of regulatory T cells in long-lasting Graves disease. Stated time point: persistent/refractory GD, antithyroid drugs over 5 years with positive TRAb. TCR sequences were obtained from RNA taken from PBMCs. In building TCR beta libraries, iRepertoire HTBI primers were used together with Arm-PCR of CDR3 regions. TCRdb re-called the multiplex PCR reads through MiXCR, storing one row per CDR3 protein. The sample comprises around 460,000 distinct CDR3 sequences, roughly 21% of which are singletons, and 7% to 9% rests with the top ten. The material sequenced was peripheral blood mononuclear cells (PBMCs), taken when the disease was refractory, from a patient treated with antithyroid drugs. The receptors come from a female donor with Graves disease.

This clonotype was counted a few times. J is TRBJ2-7 and V is TRBV19; possible D gene TRBD2, 5 bases. CDR3 length: 14 amino acids. Deletions cut 6 bases from V and 5 bases from J, with 17 bases between. Per germline, CDR1 LNHDA and CDR2 SQIVND (reference sequence). The CDR3 is CASRAAGKSDEQYF. In DNA, the CDR3 is TGTGCCAGTAGGGCAGCCGGGAAATCCGACGAGCAGTACTTC. Filled out from reference TRBV19 and TRBJ2-7, the complete variable domain reads DGGITQSPKYLFRKEGQNVTLSCEQNLNHDAMYWYRQDPGQGLRLIYYSQIVNDFQKGDIAEGYSVSREKKESFPLTVTSAQKNPTAFYLCASRAAGKSDEQYFGPGTRLTVT.

For this clonotype: A far larger clone is only one base removed, so a read error is likely. The gene calls are TRBV6-5 and TRBJ1-1; D remains unclear. The CDR3 sequence is 13 residues long. Germline CDR1 and CDR2: MNHEY and SVGAGI. CDR3: CASSSSVNTEASF. The CDR3 coding sequence is TGTGCCAGCAGTTCTTCAGTGAACACTGAAGCTTCCTTT.

In its sample, this clonotype was seen a few times. A read error is possible here, since a much larger clone lies one base away. DNA for the CDR3: TGTGCCAGCAGTTTGGGACGGGGAGAAGCTTTCTTT. The encoded protein is CASSLGRGEAFF. The chain joins TRBV28 to TRBJ1-1; TRBD1 is a possible D gene (5 bases). Germline CDR1 reads MDHEN; CDR2 reads SYDVKM. Trimming removed 3 bases from V and 8 bases from J, with 10 bases in between. This CDR3 is built from 12 residues.

The chain is built from TRBV19 and TRBJ1-1; possibly TRBD1 for D (5 bases). V lost 3 bases to trimming and J lost 6 bases, with 8 bases between them. Germline CDR1 is LNHDA and CDR2 is SQIVND (reference sequence). The CDR3 is 12 residues long. The CDR3 DNA is TGTGCCAGTAGTATGAGGGGTTCTGAAGCTTTCTTT. This sequence encodes CASSMRGSEAFF. Complete variable domain (other parts from reference TRBV19 and TRBJ1-1): DGGITQSPKYLFRKEGQNVTLSCEQNLNHDAMYWYRQDPGQGLRLIYYSQIVNDFQKGDIAEGYSVSREKKESFPLTVTSAQKNPTAFYLCASSMRGSEAFFGQGTRLTVV.